Each of the 16 T cell receptor beta chains below was sequenced from the same sample in a study of vaccination and CD4 T cells after COVID-19. Oncomine TCR Beta short-read sequencing was applied to DNA from cultured CD4+ T cells. Each CDR3 protein gets one entry after TCRdb re-called the PCR reads with MiXCR. The sample carries roughly 15,000 distinct CDR3 sequences, 65% to 80% recorded once. Antigen specificity for these receptors is unknown. Described treatment: approximately nine-day PBMC culture with coronavirus spike peptide pools or control peptides (ViraFEST assay). The sequenced sample was CD4+ T cells from blood, cultured in vitro. The source of these receptors is a human donor who had recovered from COVID-19.

The chain carries TRBV19 and TRBJ1-6, with 7 nucleotides matching TRBD1. This CDR3 contains 17 residues. Germline assignment: CDR1 LNHDA and CDR2 SQIVND (reference sequence). V lost 4 bases, J lost 7 bases, and 13 bases stayed unmatched. In nucleotides, the CDR3 is TGTGCCAGTAGTAACACGACAGGGTTCTGGAGCAATTCACCCCTCCACTTT. Residues: CASSNTTGFWSNSPLHF.

The rearrangement uses TRBV7-2 and TRBJ1-2, with 9 bases fitting TRBD1. V gave up 5 bases and J gave up 8 bases; unmatched junction bases: 12. The CDR3 covers 15 residues. The V gene's germline CDR1 is SGHTA and CDR2 FQGNSA. The CDR3 is CASSANTGTGNGYTF. CDR3 nucleotides: TGTGCCAGCAGCGCGAATACCGGGACAGGGAACGGCTACACCTTC.

V gene TRBV20-1 combines with J gene TRBJ2-2; the match to TRBD1 covers 10 bases. Per the germline V gene, CDR1 is DFQATT and CDR2 is SNEGSKA (reference sequence). This CDR3 spans 15 amino acids. V gave up 6 bases and J gave up 7 bases; unmatched junction bases: 11. This CDR3 reads CSAPHPGQGYGELFF. The CDR3 DNA is TGCAGTGCCCCACACCCGGGACAGGGGTACGGGGAGCTGTTTTTT.

The V call is TRBV6-1, the J call TRBJ2-3; 9 bases fit TRBD2. V shed 6 bases, J shed 4 bases, and the junction held 8 bases outside the gene matches. The germline V gene encodes CDR1 MNHNS and CDR2 SASEGT. The CDR3 is made up of 15 amino acids. This CDR3 reads CASRRLSGRSDTQYF. The CDR3, as DNA: TGTGCCAGCAGACGACTAAGCGGGAGGTCAGATACGCAGTATTTT.

This CDR3 is CSANADTDTQYF. CDR3 nucleotides: TGCAGTGCTAACGCGGACACAGATACGCAGTATTTT. The genes are TRBV20-1 and TRBJ2-3; D not certain. Germline-derived CDR1 and CDR2 are DFQATT and SNEGSKA (reference sequence). Between the trimmed V and J ends, which lost 4 bases and 2 bases, there was a span of 7 bases. This CDR3 region has 12 residues.

The gene calls are TRBV20-1 and TRBJ2-3; tentative D call: TRBD1 (5 bases). V was cut by 6 bases and J by 8 bases, with 18 bases left in between. This CDR3 comprises 13 residues. Germline V gives CDR1 DFQATT, CDR2 SNEGSKA (reference sequence). CDR3 DNA: TGCAGTGCGCCCGGTTCGGGTAGGGGTACGCAGTATTTT. Encoded protein: CSAPGSGRGTQYF.

This clonotype came up a few times. The rearrangement uses TRBV15 and TRBJ2-1; D is unresolved. CDR1 and CDR2 from the germline V gene are LNHNV and YYDKDF (reference sequence). CDR3 size: 15 residues. V shed 2 bases and J shed 0 bases, with 8 bases lying between them. CDR3: CATSRRGFSYNEQFF. In nucleotides, the CDR3 is TGTGCCACCAGCAGACGCGGATTCTCCTACAATGAGCAGTTCTTC.

The chain has TRBV6-5 and TRBJ1-2; a weak D match, TRBD1 (6 bases). Trimming removed 4 bases from V and 2 bases from J, with 14 bases in between. Per germline, CDR1 MNHEY and CDR2 SVGAGI. There are 15 residues in the CDR3. The CDR3 spells CASSLGGGANYGYTF. As DNA, the CDR3 is TGTGCCAGCAGTTTGGGGGGGGGCGCGAACTATGGCTACACCTTC.

This chain links TRBV25-1 with TRBJ1-6; D might be TRBD1 (6 bases). The CDR3 covers 15 residues. Trimming stripped 6 bases from V and 7 bases from J, with 16 bases between. Germline V gene data show CDR1 as MGHDK and CDR2 as SYGVNS. The CDR3 reads CASSNRVAVNSPLHF. As DNA, the CDR3 is TGTGCCAGCAGCAACAGGGTTGCCGTAAATTCACCCCTCCACTTT. The variable domain in full, with the rest retrieved from reference TRBV25-1 and TRBJ1-6, is EADIYQTPRYLVIGTGKKITLECSQTMGHDKMYWYQQDPGMELHLIHYSYGVNSTEKGDLSSESTVSRIRTEHFPLTLESARPSHTSQYLCASSNRVAVNSPLHFGNGTRLTVT.

The chain joins TRBV12-3 or TRBV12-4 to TRBJ1-5; D gene ambiguous. The CDR3 is made up of 15 amino acids. V lost 6 bases, J lost 6 bases, and 18 bases lay in between. The CDR3 loop reads CASRIGLPSGQPQHF. DNA for the CDR3: TGTGCCAGCAGGATCGGACTCCCGTCAGGTCAGCCCCAGCATTTT.

The V gene is TRBV7-2, the J gene TRBJ2-1; 10 bases fit TRBD2. CDR3 length: 16 residues. Germline V lookup: CDR1 SGHTA, CDR2 FQGNSA. V shed 5 bases, J shed 7 bases, and the junction held 11 bases outside the gene matches. The DNA for the CDR3 is TGTGCCAGCAGCCGGGGAGGAGCGGGAGGGAGGAATGAGCAGTTCTTC. Translation: CASSRGGAGGRNEQFF. Together with reference TRBV7-2 and TRBJ2-1, the CDR3 gives the full variable domain: GAGVSQSPSNKVTEKGKDVELRCDPISGHTALYWYRQSLGQGLEFLIYFQGNSAPDKSGLPSDRFSAERTGGSVSTLTIQRTQQEDSAVYLCASSRGGAGGRNEQFFGPGTRLTVL.

The chain combines TRBV18 with TRBJ2-5; D possibly corresponds to TRBD2 (6 bases). V was trimmed by 3 bases and J by 1 base, leaving 15 bases between them. The CDR3 has 16 amino acids. CDR1 and CDR2 from the germline V gene are KGHSH and LQKENI. The CDR3 region has the DNA TGTGCCAGCTCACCGGTGGCGGGAAGGGCCCAAGAGACCCAGTACTTC. Translated, it gives CASSPVAGRAQETQYF.

The chain carries TRBV11-2 and TRBJ2-2; no firm D call. Trimming removed 6 bases from V and 8 bases from J, with 16 bases in between. Per the germline V gene, CDR1 is SGHAT and CDR2 is FQNNGV. The CDR3 is 14 amino acids. The CDR3, as DNA: TGTGCCAGCAGTTACCCTAGAAGGCATGGGGAGCTGTTTTTT. This translates into CASSYPRRHGELFF.

The chain couples TRBV7-6 to TRBJ2-2, with D uncertain. Trimming stripped 0 bases from V and 5 bases from J, with 4 bases between. CDR1 SGHVS and CDR2 FNYEAQ come from the germline V gene. This CDR3 has 13 residues. The CDR3 is CASSLADTGELFF. CDR3 bases: TGTGCCAGCAGCTTAGCTGATACCGGGGAGCTGTTTTTT.

The rearrangement uses TRBV27 and TRBJ1-5, with D tentatively TRBD1 (5 bases). This CDR3 is 14 amino acids long. Per germline, CDR1 MNHEY and CDR2 SMNVEV (reference sequence). V was cut by 2 bases and J by 2 bases, with 7 bases left in between. CDR3 nucleotides: TGTGCCAGCAGTTTAGGGGGGGGCAATCAGCCCCAGCATTTT. It yields the protein CASSLGGGNQPQHF.

J is TRBJ1-3 and V is TRBV7-9, with 7 bases lining up with TRBD1. V lost 6 bases, J lost 5 bases, and 7 bases stayed unmatched. Germline CDR1 SEHNR, CDR2 FQNEAQ (reference sequence). This CDR3 is built from 14 residues. CDR3 in amino acids: CASRDHRGRNTIYF. As DNA, the CDR3 is TGTGCCAGCAGAGACCACAGGGGAAGAAACACCATATATTTT.